This entry lists 22 T cell receptor beta chains sequenced from one sample in a study of blood T cell repertoires in COVID-19. Using immunoSEQ multiplex PCR, the repertoire was profiled, and TCRdb retains in-frame clones only, with some absent. The sample shows tens of thousands of clones, around 92% of them seen only once. The sequenced material came from peripheral blood. The receptors were gathered from a man aged 45-65 years with COVID-19, enrolled during active disease.

This chain links TRBV7-2 with TRBJ1-5; 10 nucleotides align to TRBD1. The germline V gene has CDR1 SGHTA and CDR2 FQGNSA. The CDR3 has 14 amino acids. The V segment lost 6 bases and the J segment 6 bases; nucleotides outside the gene matches: 5. This chain's CDR3 is CASSPGQGSQPQHF. The CDR3 coding sequence is TGTGCCAGCAGTCCGGGACAGGGGAGTCAGCCCCAGCATTTT.

The V and J genes are TRBV28 and TRBJ1-6; 10 nucleotides match TRBD1. Germline values: CDR1 MDHEN, CDR2 SYDVKM. The CDR3 runs to 15 residues. J was trimmed by 8 bases and V by 5 bases; bases with no gene match: 6. As DNA, the CDR3 is TGTGCCAGCAGTCCCCCCGGGACAGGGGATTCACCCCTCCACTTT. It encodes CASSPPGTGDSPLHF.

The chain carries TRBV12-1 and TRBJ2-1; the table's D call, TRBD1, was not checked against the DNA. TRBV12-1 is a pseudogene locus. The CDR3 extends over 11 amino acids. CDR3 region: CASSDTDEQFF. The CDR3 nucleotides read TGTGCCAGCAGCGACACGGATGAGCAGTTCTTC.

This chain joins TRBV3-1 (or the pseudogene TRBV3-2) and TRBJ2-2, with D tentatively TRBD1 (6 bases). V was clipped by 4 bases and J by 4 bases, with 13 bases between them. The CDR3 totals 15 residues. Germline V gene data show CDR1 as LGHDT and CDR2 as YNNKEL (reference sequence). The CDR3 sequence: CASSRPTGSTGELFF. The CDR3 region has the DNA TGTGCCAGCAGCCGTCCTACAGGGTCCACCGGGGAGCTGTTTTTT.

The chain employs TRBV10-3 and TRBJ2-3, with 14 bases that match TRBD2. The CDR3 runs to 18 residues. From germline, CDR1 is ENHRY and CDR2 SYGVKD. Germline trimming cut 6 bases from V and 2 bases from J; bases unmatched to any gene: 10. The CDR3 DNA reads TGTGCCATCAGCTCAGGACTAGCGGGGGGCCCTATCACAGATACGCAGTATTTT. This sequence encodes CAISSGLAGGPITDTQYF.

CDR3 in amino acids: CSASVVGGLNTEAFF. The DNA for the CDR3 is TGCAGTGCTAGTGTCGTGGGGGGATTGAACACTGAAGCTTTCTTT. The rearrangement joins TRBV20-1 to TRBJ1-1; tentatively, D is TRBD1 (5 bases). V was cut by 3 bases and J by 0 bases, with 14 bases left in between. CDR1 is DFQATT and CDR2 is SNEGSKA in the germline V gene (reference sequence). This CDR3 is built from 15 residues.

The chain is built from TRBV28 and TRBJ1-5; D remains unclear. V lost 2 bases and J 7 bases, leaving 12 bases between the germline ends. CDR1 is MDHEN and CDR2 is SYDVKM in the germline V gene. This CDR3 is 14 amino acids long. The CDR3 DNA follows: TGTGCCAGCAGTTTAGGAGGGCCGGGACAGCCCCAGCATTTT. Translating gives CASSLGGPGQPQHF.

The chain carries TRBV5-1 and TRBJ2-2, with 8 bases matching TRBD1. Looked up from germline, CDR1 is SGHRS and CDR2 is YFSETQ. This CDR3 comprises 16 residues. The V and J ends lost 0 bases and 4 bases, in that order; junction bases with no gene match: 5. CDR3 nucleotide sequence: TGCGCCAGCAGCTTGGCCGGAACAGGGGGCACCGGGGAGCTGTTTTTT. It is translated as CASSLAGTGGTGELFF.

The rearrangement uses TRBV5-5 and TRBJ1-1; perhaps TRBD1 as D (5 bases). The CDR3 length is 14 residues. The germline V gene has CDR1 SGHKS and CDR2 YYEKEE (reference sequence). Deletions cut 5 bases from V and 1 base from J, with 12 bases between. CDR3 sequence (DNA): TGTGCCAGCAGGTGGGAACAGGCGAACACTGAAGCTTTCTTT. Protein product: CASRWEQANTEAFF. Looking up the rest from reference TRBV5-5 and TRBJ1-1 gives the full variable domain: DAGVTQSPTHLIKTRGQQVTLRCSPISGHKSVSWYQQVLGQGPQFIFQYYEKEERGRGNFPDRFSARQFPNYSSELNVNALLLGDSALYLCASRWEQANTEAFFGQGTRLTVV.

This clone was detected only once. The chain couples TRBV3-1 (or the pseudogene TRBV3-2) to TRBJ1-5, with TRBD1 matching 9 bases. The germline V gene encodes CDR1 LGHDT and CDR2 YNNKEL (reference sequence). The CDR3 has 20 residues. The V and J ends lost 0 bases and 0 bases, in that order; junction bases with no gene match: 12. The CDR3 DNA reads TGTGCCAGCAGCCAAGATCGAGGGACAGGGAAGCCTTATAGCAATCAGCCCCAGCATTTT. Amino acids: CASSQDRGTGKPYSNQPQHF.

The J gene is TRBJ2-7, the V gene TRBV7-2; D perhaps matches TRBD1 (6 bases). Germline loops: CDR1 SGHTA, CDR2 FQGNSA. V was shortened by 5 bases and J by 3 bases, with 20 bases between the two germline ends. The CDR3 consists of 16 residues. The CDR3 DNA reads as TGTGCCAGCAGCAACGACCGGGACATCCCCCTCTACGAGCAGTACTTC. Its translation is CASSNDRDIPLYEQYF.

The chain is built from TRBV28 and TRBJ2-1; 7 bases are shared with TRBD2. The CDR3 sequence is 15 residues long. Germline V gene lookup returns CDR1 MDHEN and CDR2 SYDVKM. V dropped 10 bases and J dropped 1; count of bases not matched to a gene: 10. DNA of the CDR3: TGTGCCACCCTATCGGCGGGGGTATCCTACAATGAGCAGTTCTTC. It yields the protein CATLSAGVSYNEQFF.

By frequency in the sample, this clone is medium-sized. The V call is TRBV28, the J call TRBJ2-7; 7 bases match TRBD2. Unmatched junction bases numbered 10, after V lost 8 bases and J lost 3 bases. The length of the CDR3 is 14 residues. The germline CDR1 and CDR2 sequences are MDHEN and SYDVKM. CDR3: CASRREGWSYEQYF. The CDR3 region has the DNA TGTGCCAGCCGTAGGGAGGGGTGGAGCTACGAGCAGTACTTC.

This clone is a singleton in its sample. V usage is TRBV24-1 and J usage is TRBJ2-5; 7 positions match TRBD2. The V and J ends lost 5 bases and 2 bases, in that order; junction bases with no gene match: 10. Looked up from germline, CDR1 is KGHDR and CDR2 is SFDVKD. CDR3 length equals 16 residues. CDR3 region: CATSGRRASGQETQYF. For the CDR3, the DNA is TGTGCCACCAGTGGCCGGAGGGCTAGCGGACAAGAGACCCAGTACTTC.

The chain joins TRBV5-1 to TRBJ1-1; 7 bases align to TRBD1. Germline lookup yields CDR1 SGHRS and CDR2 YFSETQ. Trimming cost V 4 bases and J 0 bases; bases outside gene matches: 3. The CDR3 length is 14 residues. The CDR3 protein is CASSTGTVNTEAFF. CDR3 nucleotide sequence: TGCGCCAGCAGCACTGGGACAGTGAACACTGAAGCTTTCTTT. Supplemented by reference TRBV5-1 and TRBJ1-1, the full variable domain reads KAGVTQTPRYLIKTRGQQVTLSCSPISGHRSVSWYQQTPGQGLQFLFEYFSETQRNKGNFPGRFSGRQFSNSRSEMNVSTLELGDSALYLCASSTGTVNTEAFFGQGTRLTVV.

The gene calls are TRBV7-8 and TRBJ1-2; D remains unclear. The V gene's germline CDR1 is SGHVS and CDR2 FQNEAQ. V was trimmed by 0 bases and J by 8 bases, leaving 13 bases between them. This CDR3 comprises 14 residues. The CDR3 DNA reads as TGTGCCAGCAGCTTAGCGGGTGGGCTTGGAGGCTACACCTTC. It encodes CASSLAGGLGGYTF.

The genes are TRBV28 and TRBJ1-5; no definite D call. The CDR3 spans 14 residues. V shed 2 bases and J shed 4 bases, with 9 bases lying between them. The germline V gene encodes CDR1 MDHEN and CDR2 SYDVKM. CDR3 bases: TGTGCCAGCAGTTTAAGTGCGAGGAATCAGCCCCAGCATTTT. It translates to CASSLSARNQPQHF. Looking up the rest from reference TRBV28 and TRBJ1-5 gives the full variable domain: DVKVTQSSRYLVKRTGEKVFLECVQDMDHENMFWYRQDPGLGLRLIYFSYDVKMKEKGDIPEGYSVSREKKERFSLILESASTNQTSMYLCASSLSARNQPQHFGDGTRLSIL.

The V and J genes are TRBV4-1 and TRBJ2-1; 14 nucleotides agree with TRBD2. Germline V gene lookup returns CDR1 MGHRA and CDR2 YSYEKL. V trimming: 3 bases; J trimming: 3 bases; junction bases outside the gene matches: 10. The CDR3 sequence is 19 residues long. The CDR3 loop is CASSQIGLAGGFIYNEQFF. In DNA form, the CDR3 reads TGCGCCAGCAGCCAGATTGGACTAGCGGGGGGCTTTATCTACAATGAGCAGTTCTTC.

The chain is built from TRBV24-1 and TRBJ1-5; D is possibly TRBD1 (5 bases). V was trimmed by 3 bases and J by 4 bases, leaving 12 bases between them. CDR3 length equals 15 residues. The germline CDR1 and CDR2 sequences are KGHDR and SFDVKD. CDR3 coding DNA: TGTGCCACCAGTGATACCGCAGGGATAAATCAGCCCCAGCATTTT. Encoded protein: CATSDTAGINQPQHF.

The genes are TRBV9 and TRBJ1-2; TRBD1 is a possible D gene (6 bases). Trimming removed 4 bases from V and 4 bases from J, with 11 bases in between. CDR1 SGDLS and CDR2 YYNGEE come from the germline V gene. The CDR3 runs 13 residues. CDR3 DNA sequence: TGTGCCAGCAGCAGGGGGGGCCTCTATGGCTACACCTTC. Residues: CASSRGGLYGYTF.

The chain couples TRBV28 to TRBJ1-4; no definite D call. The V and J ends lost 3 bases and 0 bases respectively, with 11 bases between them. This CDR3 has 16 residues. The V gene's germline CDR1 is MDHEN and CDR2 SYDVKM. The DNA of the CDR3 is TGTGCCAGCAGTTTGGGCGGGAAGTCAACTAATGAAAAACTGTTTTTT. Amino acid sequence: CASSLGGKSTNEKLFF.

V gene TRBV5-1 combines with J gene TRBJ2-3, with TRBD1 matching over 10 bases. The CDR3 runs 16 residues. The V segment lost 4 bases and the J segment 0 bases; nucleotides outside the gene matches: 5. Germline V CDR1 and CDR2: SGHRS, YFSETQ. The CDR3 reads CASSRGTGESTDTQYF. The DNA of the CDR3 is TGCGCCAGCAGCCGGGGGACAGGGGAGAGCACAGATACGCAGTATTTT.